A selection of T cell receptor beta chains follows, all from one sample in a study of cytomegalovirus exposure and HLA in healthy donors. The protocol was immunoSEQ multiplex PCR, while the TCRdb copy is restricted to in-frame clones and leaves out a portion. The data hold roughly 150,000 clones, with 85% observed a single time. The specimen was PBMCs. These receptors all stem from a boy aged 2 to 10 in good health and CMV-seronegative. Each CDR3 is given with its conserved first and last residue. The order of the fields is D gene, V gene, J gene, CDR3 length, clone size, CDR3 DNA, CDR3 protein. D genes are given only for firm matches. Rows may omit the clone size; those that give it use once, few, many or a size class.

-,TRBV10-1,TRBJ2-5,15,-,TGCGCCAGCAGCCGAGTGGAGGGGGCCCAAGAGACCCAGTACTTC,CASSRVEGAQETQYF
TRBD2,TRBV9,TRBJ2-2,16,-,TGTGCCAGCACCACGGGACTAGCGGGAGCTGGCGGGGAGCTGTTTTTT,CASTTGLAGAGGELFF
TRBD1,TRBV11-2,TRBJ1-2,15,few,TGTGCCAGCACGCGGACAGGGGGCGCAGGGTATGGCTACACCTTC,CASTRTGGAGYGYTF
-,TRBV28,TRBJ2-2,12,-,TGTGCCAGCAGGGTCCGGGCCGGGGAGCTGTTTTTT,CASRVRAGELFF
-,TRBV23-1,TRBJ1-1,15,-,TGCGCCAGCGTTGGGGCGGCAGAGACAAACACTGAAGCTTTCTTT,CASVGAAETNTEAFF
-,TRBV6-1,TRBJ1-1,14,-,TGTGCCAGCAGTGAAGACGAGATAGAGACTGAAGCTTTCTTT,CASSEDEIETEAFF
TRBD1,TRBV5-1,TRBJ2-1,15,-,TGCGCCAGCCTCCGGGACAGGGGTGTCTTCAATGAGCAGTTCTTC,CASLRDRGVFNEQFF
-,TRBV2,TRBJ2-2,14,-,TGTGCCACCCGCGGACAGACGAACACCGGGGAGCTGTTTTTT,CATRGQTNTGELFF
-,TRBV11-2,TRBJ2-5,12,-,TGTGCCAGCAGCTTAGATATGGAGACCCAGTACTTC,CASSLDMETQYF
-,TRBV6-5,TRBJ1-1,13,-,TGTGCCAGCAGCCCGAAGGGAGGCACTGAAGCTTTCTTT,CASSPKGGTEAFF
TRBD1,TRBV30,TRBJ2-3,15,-,TGTGCCTGGACCACCCCACAGGGGGGCACAGATACGCAGTATTTT,CAWTTPQGGTDTQYF
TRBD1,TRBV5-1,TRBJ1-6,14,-,TGCGCCAGCAGCCGGGACAGGAGGGATTCACCCCTCCACTTT,CASSRDRRDSPLHF
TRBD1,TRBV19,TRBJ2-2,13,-,TGTGCCAGTAGCCGTCCGGGACAGAGGGAGCTGTTTTTT,CASSRPGQRELFF
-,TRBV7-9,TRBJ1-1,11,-,TGTTCCAGCAGCCGGGGGACTGAAGCTTTCTTT,CSSSRGTEAFF
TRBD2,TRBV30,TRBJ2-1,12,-,TGTGCCTGGACTAGCGGGAGCTATGAGCAGTTCTTC,CAWTSGSYEQFF
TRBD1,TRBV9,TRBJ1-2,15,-,TGTGCCAGCATACTATTACAGGGGGCGTCCTATGGCTACACCTTC,CASILLQGASYGYTF
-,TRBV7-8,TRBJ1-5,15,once,TGTGCCAGCAGCTTAGGAGGGGACTCTGGGAGGCCCCAGCATTTT,CASSLGGDSGRPQHF
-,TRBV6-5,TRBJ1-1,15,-,TGTGCCAGCACCCTATCTGGCAGAGGGAACACTGAAGCTTTCTTT,CASTLSGRGNTEAFF
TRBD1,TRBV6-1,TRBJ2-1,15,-,TGTGCCAGCACCCATACTTGGGACAGGGGCAATGAGCAGTTCTTC,CASTHTWDRGNEQFF
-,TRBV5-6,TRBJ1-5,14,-,TGTGCCAGCAGCTTGGGACAGGTCAATCAGCCCCAGCATTTT,CASSLGQVNQPQHF
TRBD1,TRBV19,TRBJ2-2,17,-,TGTGCCAGTAGTATTCTGGGACAGGGGTCGAACACCGGGGAGCTGTTTTTT,CASSILGQGSNTGELFF
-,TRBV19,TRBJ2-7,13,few,TGTGCCAGTAGTATGCGTAAGTCGGGCGAGCAGTACTTC,CASSMRKSGEQYF
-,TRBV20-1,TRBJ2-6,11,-,TGCAGCGTCCTCGGGGCCAACGTCCTGACTTTC,CSVLGANVLTF
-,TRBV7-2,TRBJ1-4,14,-,TGTGCCAGCAGCTCCCCTTCTCGGGAGTCAGTGCTGTTTTTT,CASSSPSRESVLFF
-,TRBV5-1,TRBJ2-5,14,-,TGCGCCAGCAGCTTGGTACCAGGGAAAGAGACCCAGTACTTC,CASSLVPGKETQYF
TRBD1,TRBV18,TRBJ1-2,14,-,TGTGCCAGCTCAATATCGACAGGGGAGAATGGCTACACCTTC,CASSISTGENGYTF
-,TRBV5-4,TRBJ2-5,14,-,TGTGCCAGCAGCTTGCGCCGAAACGGAGAGACCCAGTACTTC,CASSLRRNGETQYF
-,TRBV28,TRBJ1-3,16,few,TGTGCCAGCAGTCTAACTCCCAGGGGCTCTGGAAACACCATATATTTT,CASSLTPRGSGNTIYF
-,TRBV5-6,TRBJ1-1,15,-,TGTGCCAGCAGCGTCGGGTCACTATTGAACACTGAAGCTTTCTTT,CASSVGSLLNTEAFF
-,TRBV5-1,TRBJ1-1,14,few,TGCGCCAGCAGCTTGGCAGTTCAAAACACTGAAGCTTTCTTT,CASSLAVQNTEAFF
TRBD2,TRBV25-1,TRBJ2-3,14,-,TGTGCCAGCAGCCCAGCGGGAGGTACAGATACGCAGTATTTT,CASSPAGGTDTQYF
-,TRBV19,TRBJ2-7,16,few,TGTGCCAGTAGTATAGGGCCGGGGGATAGCTCCTACGAGCAGTACTTC,CASSIGPGDSSYEQYF
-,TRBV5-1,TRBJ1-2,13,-,TGCGCCAGCAGAGTCAGGGGATGGAGCGGCTACACCTTC,CASRVRGWSGYTF
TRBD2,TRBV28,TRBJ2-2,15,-,TGTGCCAGCACCCCGGGAGGGGCGGACACCGGGGAGCTGTTTTTT,CASTPGGADTGELFF
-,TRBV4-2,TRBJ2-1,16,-,TGTGCCAGCAGCCAAGCGGGTTCTCCCTATTACAATGAGCAGTTCTTC,CASSQAGSPYYNEQFF
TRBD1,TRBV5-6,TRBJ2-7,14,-,TGTGCCAGCAGCTTGGCAGGGGGCCTCTACGAGCAGTACTTC,CASSLAGGLYEQYF
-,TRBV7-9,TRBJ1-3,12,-,TGTGCCAGCAGTTACTCTGGAAACACCATATATTTT,CASSYSGNTIYF
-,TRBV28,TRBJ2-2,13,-,TGTGCCGGCCAATACGCGAACACCGGGGAGCTGTTTTTT,CAGQYANTGELFF
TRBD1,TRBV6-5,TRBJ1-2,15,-,TGTGCCAGCAGATTTGGACAGGGGCGGTACTATGGCTACACCTTC,CASRFGQGRYYGYTF
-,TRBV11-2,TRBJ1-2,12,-,TGTGCCAGCAGCTTATCAGGATATGTCTACACCTTC,CASSLSGYVYTF
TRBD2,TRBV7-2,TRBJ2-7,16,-,TGTGCCAGCAGCTTATTAGGACTAGCCAGTCCCTACGAGCAGTACTTC,CASSLLGLASPYEQYF
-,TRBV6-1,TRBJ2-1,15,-,TGTGCCAGCAGTGAAGGGTTAGCGGTCTACAATGAGCAGTTCTTC,CASSEGLAVYNEQFF
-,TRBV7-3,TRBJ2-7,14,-,TGTGCCAGCAGCTTAGCGGGGTGGGGGTCCGAGCAGTACTTC,CASSLAGWGSEQYF
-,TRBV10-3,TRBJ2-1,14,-,TGTGCCATCGCGGTAGTAGGTTCAAGGAATGAGCAGTTCTTC,CAIAVVGSRNEQFF